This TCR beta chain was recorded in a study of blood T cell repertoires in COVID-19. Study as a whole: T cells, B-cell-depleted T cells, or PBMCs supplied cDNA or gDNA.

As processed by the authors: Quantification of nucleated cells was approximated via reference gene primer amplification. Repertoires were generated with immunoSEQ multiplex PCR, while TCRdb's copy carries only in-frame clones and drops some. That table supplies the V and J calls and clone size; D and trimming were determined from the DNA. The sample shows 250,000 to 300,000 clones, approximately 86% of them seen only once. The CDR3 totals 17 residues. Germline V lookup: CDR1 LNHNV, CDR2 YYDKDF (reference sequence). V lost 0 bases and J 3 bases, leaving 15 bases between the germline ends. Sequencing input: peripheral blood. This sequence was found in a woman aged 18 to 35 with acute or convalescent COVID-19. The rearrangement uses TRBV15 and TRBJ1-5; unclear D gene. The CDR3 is CATSRDLDGLNNQPQHF. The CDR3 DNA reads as TGTGCCACCAGCAGAGACTTGGACGGACTAAACAATCAGCCCCAGCATTTT.